Each of the 19 T cell receptor beta chains below was sequenced from the same sample in a study of technical replicates of blood from several donors. The table came from immunoSEQ multiplex PCR; TCRdb's copy has only in-frame clones and leaves some out. The data contain under 95,000 clones, around 94% of them singletons. The sequenced sample consisted of T cells isolated from PBMCs. The receptors originated from a human donor in good health.

This chain uses TRBV28 with TRBJ2-5, with 8 bases aligning to TRBD1. Germline loops: CDR1 MDHEN, CDR2 SYDVKM. Trimming removed 10 bases from V and 7 bases from J; junction bases left unmatched: 11. This CDR3 comprises 13 residues. CDR3 bases: TGTGCCACCAGCTCCGGACAGGGAGGGACCCAGTACTTC. Its translation is CATSSGQGGTQYF.

The rearrangement links TRBV19 to TRBJ2-5; TRBD2 matches 7 bases. Germline V CDR1 and CDR2: LNHDA, SQIVND (reference sequence). Unmatched junction bases numbered 10, after V lost 4 bases and J lost 5 bases. The CDR3 has 15 residues. The CDR3 protein is CASSNHTSVEETQYF. The CDR3 DNA reads as TGTGCCAGTAGTAATCACACTAGCGTTGAGGAGACCCAGTACTTC.

This rearrangement joins TRBV9 to TRBJ2-1; 10 bases map to TRBD2. The CDR3 runs to 15 residues. V shed 0 bases, J shed 10 bases, and the junction held 7 bases outside the gene matches. Germline-derived CDR1 and CDR2 are SGDLS and YYNGEE. CDR3 nucleotide sequence: TGTGCCAGCAGCGTAGAGGGGCTAGCGGGGGAGGAGCAGTTCTTC. Translation gives CASSVEGLAGEEQFF.

The chain combines TRBV29-1 with TRBJ2-3; 7 nucleotides match TRBD2. CDR3 length: 13 amino acids. Trimming took 7 bases from V and 2 from J; bases not matched to a gene: 6. Germline V gene data show CDR1 as SQVTM and CDR2 as ANQGSEA. The CDR3 here is CSGRTRFTDTQYF. CDR3 sequence (DNA): TGCAGCGGAAGGACTAGGTTCACAGATACGCAGTATTTT.

The chain has TRBV27 and TRBJ2-7, with 10 nucleotides matching TRBD2. The V and J ends lost 6 bases and 0 bases, in that order; junction bases with no gene match: 14. The CDR3 has 18 amino acids. Germline CDR1 reads MNHEY; CDR2 reads SMNVEV (reference sequence). As DNA, the CDR3 is TGTGCCAGCAGCCACCATTTAGCGGGAGGAAGGAGCTCCTACGAGCAGTACTTC. This encodes CASSHHLAGGRSSYEQYF.

The J gene is TRBJ2-6, the V gene TRBV28; D is uncertain. Germline V gene sequence: CDR1 MDHEN, CDR2 SYDVKM. CDR3 size: 15 residues. V was pared by 6 bases and J by 0 bases, with 9 bases between. The CDR3, as DNA: TGTGCCAGCAGGACTCCTTCCTCTGGGGCCAACGTCCTGACTTTC. Protein: CASRTPSSGANVLTF.

The chain joins TRBV29-1 to TRBJ2-7, with no clear D. CDR3 size: 12 residues. V lost 4 bases to trimming and J lost 3 bases, with 10 bases between them. CDR1 is SQVTM, CDR2 ANQGSEA, per germline. CDR3 loop: CSVAVGVYEQYF. The CDR3 DNA follows: TGCAGCGTTGCGGTAGGAGTCTACGAGCAGTACTTC.

The chain uses TRBV6-1 and TRBJ2-7, with D possibly matching TRBD1 (6 bases). Germline CDR1 MNHNS, CDR2 SASEGT. CDR3 length: 14 residues. V was shortened by 3 bases and J by 2 bases, with 11 bases between the two germline ends. The CDR3 DNA reads TGTGCCAGCAGTGATTCAGGGGTGACCTACGAGCAGTACTTC. It translates to CASSDSGVTYEQYF.

This chain joins TRBV2 and TRBJ1-6, with D maybe TRBD1 (6 bases). Germline V gene data show CDR1 as SNHLY and CDR2 as FYNNEI. V gave up 10 bases and J gave up 3 bases, with 16 bases separating them. The CDR3 extends over 15 amino acids. CDR3 protein: CATTSPDSYNSPLHF. CDR3 coding DNA: TGTGCCACCACGTCTCCGGACAGCTATAATTCACCCCTCCACTTT.

The V gene is TRBV28, the J gene TRBJ1-2; 8 bases line up with TRBD1. The CDR3 has 15 residues. V was pared by 7 bases and J by 5 bases, with 12 bases of the junction left unmatched. Germline values: CDR1 MDHEN, CDR2 SYDVKM. The CDR3 region is CASMNSDRADYGYTF. The CDR3 DNA reads as TGTGCCAGCATGAATTCGGACAGGGCGGATTATGGCTACACCTTC.

The chain carries TRBV6-1 and TRBJ1-2; no clear D gene. Deletions cut 6 bases from V and 5 bases from J, with 13 bases between. In germline, CDR1 is MNHNS, CDR2 SASEGT. This CDR3 is built from 13 residues. The CDR3 nucleotides are TGTGCCAGCAGGGTTACAGACACTTATGGCTACACCTTC. Translation gives CASRVTDTYGYTF.

The chain carries TRBV5-1 and TRBJ2-7; tentative D call: TRBD1 (6 bases). V was trimmed by 4 bases and J by 3 bases, leaving 17 bases between them. Germline V gene data show CDR1 as SGHRS and CDR2 as YFSETQ. This CDR3 is built from 15 residues. The CDR3, as DNA: TGCGCCAGCAGCGCGCAGGGGCCCCCTTACTACGAGCAGTACTTC. Translated: CASSAQGPPYYEQYF.

The chain's CDR3 is CAIATSGSSYEQYF. The CDR3 coding sequence is TGTGCCATTGCGACTAGCGGAAGCTCCTACGAGCAGTACTTC. The chain joins TRBV6-5 to TRBJ2-7; TRBD2 matches at 9 bases. With 10 bases clipped from V and 0 bases from J, the junction kept 7 bases outside the gene matches. The length of the CDR3 is 14 residues. The germline V gene encodes CDR1 MNHEY and CDR2 SVGAGI.

The rearrangement uses TRBV30 and TRBJ2-5; tentatively, D is TRBD1 (6 bases). CDR3 length: 15 residues. Germline values: CDR1 GTSNPN, CDR2 SVGIG (reference sequence). Between the trimmed V and J ends, which lost 2 bases and 6 bases, there was a span of 19 bases. In nucleotides, the CDR3 is TGTGCCTGGAGTACCCCAGACAGGATGAGTAAGACCCAGTACTTC. Encoded protein: CAWSTPDRMSKTQYF.

The J gene is TRBJ2-7, the V gene TRBV7-9; possibly TRBD1 for D (6 bases). The germline V gene has CDR1 SEHNR and CDR2 FQNEAQ (reference sequence). Trimming shortened V by 4 bases and J by 1 base, and 14 bases separated the two germline ends. The CDR3 runs 15 residues. The CDR3: CASSSKGDKSYEQYF. The CDR3 DNA is TGTGCCAGCAGCTCGAAAGGGGACAAGTCCTACGAGCAGTACTTC. Based on the CDR3 plus reference TRBV7-9 and TRBJ2-7, the full variable domain is DTGVSQNPRHKITKRGQNVTFRCDPISEHNRLYWYRQTLGQGPEFLTYFQNEAQLEKSRLLSDRFSAERPKGSFSTLEIQRTEQGDSAMYLCASSSKGDKSYEQYFGPGTRLTVT.

V and J are TRBV27 and TRBJ1-1; no definite D call. The germline V gene encodes CDR1 MNHEY and CDR2 SMNVEV (reference sequence). The V end was cut by 3 bases, the J end by 1 base, with 12 bases between. The CDR3 is 15 residues long. The CDR3 DNA follows: TGTGCCAGCAGTTTCGGGGAAAGGACGAACACTGAAGCTTTCTTT. Its translation is CASSFGERTNTEAFF.

The sample holds a few counts of this clone. CDR3 amino acids: CASSLEASGSYEQYF. CDR3 bases: TGTGCCAGCAGCTTAGAGGCTAGCGGGAGTTACGAGCAGTACTTC. This chain links TRBV11-2 with TRBJ2-7; TRBD2 aligns across 10 bases. Germline assignment: CDR1 SGHAT and CDR2 FQNNGV. The CDR3 runs to 15 residues. The V segment lost 0 bases and the J segment 4 bases; nucleotides outside the gene matches: 3.

This chain connects TRBV9 to TRBJ2-1; the D is unclear. This CDR3 is built from 15 residues. CDR1 is SGDLS, CDR2 YYNGEE, per germline. Trimming stripped 0 bases from V and 5 bases from J, with 12 bases between. The DNA for the CDR3 is TGTGCCAGCAGCGTAGCCCCACGGGTCGACAATGAGCAGTTCTTC. It is translated as CASSVAPRVDNEQFF.

Here the CDR3 DNA reads TGCGCCAGCAGCTTGGGACAGAGCAATCAGCCCCAGCATTTT. This translates into CASSLGQSNQPQHF. The chain recombines TRBV5-1 with TRBJ1-5, with TRBD1 as a possible D gene (5 bases). The CDR3 length is 14 residues. Germline values: CDR1 SGHRS, CDR2 YFSETQ. V was shortened by 0 bases and J by 1 base, with 5 bases between the two germline ends.